This T cell receptor beta chain stems from a study of human versus mouse CDR3 diversity and MHC coevolution. The repertoire was sequenced with immunoSEQ multiplex PCR; TCRdb's copy has only in-frame clones and lacks some. The sample has tens of thousands of clones, approximately 94% seen once. Naive CD4 T cells were sorted as CD45RO-negative, CD62L-positive. The material sequenced was naive CD4+ T cells from blood. Regarding subset: CD45RO-negative CD62L-positive naive CD4 T cells. The clonotype was recovered from a person aged 60 to 70 in good health.

In DNA, the CDR3 is TGCGCCAGCAGCTTGGCGGGGACATCCCAAGAGACCCAGTACTTC. Protein: CASSLAGTSQETQYF. The chain carries TRBV5-1 and TRBJ2-5; D is possibly TRBD1 (6 bases). Germline lookup yields CDR1 SGHRS and CDR2 YFSETQ. The ends were cut back, 0 bases at V and 1 base at J, with 10 bases in the middle. CDR3 length: 15 residues.